This entry lists 15 T cell receptor beta chains sequenced from one sample in a study of T cells after yellow fever vaccination (dated by TCRdb to about 2019). Receptor amplification or capture employed 5' RACE. The sequencing machine was an Illumina HiSeq 2500. TCRdb reworked the public reads: Q25 trimming with fastp, MiXCR clone assembly, productive beta chains retained. Duplicate CDR3 protein sequences are folded into a single record with the most common DNA and genes. The sample table lists 200,000 to 300,000 distinct CDR3 sequences, less than 8.5% of them with a count of one. The ten largest clones add up to roughly 0.93% of the sample. The label giving this sample's treatment or condition can be read as: live attenuated yellow fever vaccine strain. The source material was CD4+ T cells sorted from PBMCs, sampled 15 days after the yellow fever booster vaccination. The source of these receptors is a man aged 25-40 years who received the YFV17D yellow fever vaccine.

V usage is TRBV12-3 or TRBV12-4 and J usage is TRBJ2-5, with D tentatively TRBD1 (6 bases). V lost 6 bases and J lost 5, with 16 bases in between. The CDR3 consists of 14 residues. DNA of the CDR3: TGTGCCAGCAGCACTACAGGGTCGGGTGAGACCCAGTACTTC. Translation gives CASSTTGSGETQYF.

The chain carries TRBV19 and TRBJ2-7; D is possibly TRBD2 (6 bases). CDR1 and CDR2 (germline): LNHDA, SQIVND (reference sequence). This CDR3 spans 14 amino acids. V lost 9 bases and J 9 bases, leaving 24 bases between the germline ends. Here the CDR3 reads CASGLADGNSRQYF. The CDR3 DNA sequence: TGTGCCAGCGGGTTAGCGGACGGAAACTCGCGGCAGTACTTC.

There are a few counts of this clonotype. V usage is TRBV6-1 and J usage is TRBJ1-4; 9 bases are shared with TRBD1. The assigned J gene may be wrong: the sequence end matches TRBJ2-2 better. Per the germline V gene, CDR1 is MNHNS and CDR2 is SASEGT. This CDR3 has 15 amino acids. The CDR3 here is CASQERGTGPQELFF. The CDR3, as DNA: TGTGCCAGTCAAGAGAGGGGGACAGGGCCACAGGAGCTGTTTTTT.

The rearrangement uses TRBV6-2 or TRBV6-3 and TRBJ2-3; 9 positions agree with TRBD2. V dropped 6 bases and J dropped 4; count of bases not matched to a gene: 8. Germline values: CDR1 MNHEY, CDR2 SVGEGT. The CDR3 is made up of 15 amino acids. Here the CDR3 reads CASSNSGSRADTQYF. The CDR3 DNA follows: TGTGCCAGCAGCAATAGCGGGAGTAGAGCAGATACGCAGTATTTT.

As regards this clonotype: A clone one base away is much larger, so this may be a read error. This rearrangement joins TRBV25-1 to TRBJ2-1; maybe TRBD2 (6 bases). Trimming took 4 bases from V and 12 from J, leaving 19 bases between them. The CDR3 runs 14 residues. The germline V gene has CDR1 MGHDK and CDR2 SYGVNS. DNA for the CDR3: TGTGCCAGCAGTGGAAACCTAGCGAGGGGTTGGCAGTTCTTC. Translated, it gives CASSGNLARGWQFF.

This clonotype was seen repeatedly, ten times or more. CDR3: CASTLSSVVGANVLTF. The CDR3 region has the DNA TGCGCCAGCACTCTTTCCTCGGTCGTAGGGGCCAACGTCCTGACTTTC. This chain joins TRBV5-1 and TRBJ2-6, with no clear D. Per germline, CDR1 SGHRS and CDR2 YFSETQ. Trimming removed 6 bases from V and 4 bases from J, with 17 bases in between. The CDR3 consists of 16 residues.

The chain employs TRBV5-6 and TRBJ2-6, with D uncertain. V was pared by 2 bases and J by 0 bases, with 6 bases between. Looked up from germline, CDR1 is SGHDT and CDR2 is YYEEEE. The length of the CDR3 is 15 residues. The CDR3 bases are TGTGCCAGCAGCTTCAGAGTCTCTGGGGCCAACGTCCTGACTTTC. Translating gives CASSFRVSGANVLTF.

The CDR3 region has the DNA TGCGCCAGCAGCTTCACTAGCGGGAGTCATACCGGGGAGCTGTTTTTT. This codes for CASSFTSGSHTGELFF. J is TRBJ2-2 and V is TRBV5-1; TRBD2 matches 11 bases. The CDR3 runs 16 residues. Trimming removed 2 bases from V and 5 bases from J; junction bases left unmatched: 5. CDR1 is SGHRS and CDR2 is YFSETQ in the germline V gene.

The table lists this clonotype with a few counts. The J gene is TRBJ1-2, the V gene TRBV4-3, with 7 bases fitting TRBD1. J lost 4 bases, V lost 1 base, and 21 bases had no gene match. Germline V gives CDR1 LGHNA, CDR2 YSLEER. The CDR3 runs 20 residues. CDR3 sequence reads: CASSQGQGLETRRGSYGYTF. In DNA form, the CDR3 reads TGCGCCAGCAGCCAAGGACAGGGCCTAGAAACGCGTCGGGGCTCCTATGGCTACACCTTC.

Many counts were recorded for this clonotype. The V call is TRBV5-4, the J call TRBJ2-1; D perhaps matches TRBD2 (5 bases). Germline lookup yields CDR1 SGHNT and CDR2 YYREEE (reference sequence). The length of the CDR3 is 14 residues. V was cut by 1 base and J by 0 bases, with 5 bases left in between. CDR3 region: CASSLSGSYNEQFF. CDR3 DNA: TGTGCCAGCAGCTTGAGCGGCTCCTACAATGAGCAGTTCTTC.

This clonotype was picked up many times. The J gene is TRBJ2-3, the V gene TRBV5-4, with D possibly matching TRBD1 (6 bases). The CDR3 totals 14 residues. V dropped 6 bases and J dropped 4 bases, with 15 bases sitting between them. Germline V gene data show CDR1 as SGHNT and CDR2 as YYREEE (reference sequence). CDR3 nucleotide sequence: TGTGCCAGCACCTCACAGGGCTTGCCAGATACGCAGTATTTT. This translates into CASTSQGLPDTQYF.

This chain joins TRBV7-3 and TRBJ2-3, with 12 bases aligning to TRBD1. The germline V gene has CDR1 SGHTA and CDR2 FQGTGA. The CDR3 extends over 16 amino acids. The trim removed 4 bases at V and 11 bases at J, leaving 13 bases unmatched. In DNA, the CDR3 is TGTGCCAGCAGCTCCGGGACAGGGGGCGTCGGGCGAATGCAGTATTTT. It specifies CASSSGTGGVGRMQYF.

This clonotype was seen at least ten times. The chain couples TRBV27 to TRBJ2-3; 9 bases fit TRBD2. CDR1 MNHEY and CDR2 SMNVEV come from the germline V gene (reference sequence). This CDR3 region has 17 residues. V trimming: 2 bases; J trimming: 6 bases; junction bases outside the gene matches: 12. CDR3 nucleotide sequence: TGTGCCAGCAGTTTAGATCCTAGCGGGGTACCGTGGGATACGCAGTATTTT. Translating gives CASSLDPSGVPWDTQYF.

The V and J genes are TRBV6-1 and TRBJ2-7; 7 bases align to TRBD2. CDR1 is MNHNS, CDR2 SASEGT, per germline. The CDR3 length is 14 residues. V shed 6 bases and J 2 bases; nucleotides not matched to a gene: 7. CDR3 residues: CASRLAEGPYEQYF. Written as DNA, the CDR3 is TGTGCCAGCAGGCTAGCGGAGGGTCCCTACGAGCAGTACTTC.

This clonotype was detected many times. The DNA of the CDR3 is TGCGCCAGCAGTGTCGATTGGCAGGGTGCCTCCAATGAGCAGTTCTTC. It specifies CASSVDWQGASNEQFF. The chain links TRBV5-1 to TRBJ2-1; possible D gene TRBD1, 5 bases. Germline loops: CDR1 SGHRS, CDR2 YFSETQ. The CDR3 sequence is 16 residues long. The V and J ends lost 5 bases and 6 bases respectively, with 21 bases between them. Looking up the rest from reference TRBV5-1 and TRBJ2-1 gives the full variable domain: KAGVTQTPRYLIKTRGQQVTLSCSPISGHRSVSWYQQTPGQGLQFLFEYFSETQRNKGNFPGRFSGRQFSNSRSEMNVSTLELGDSALYLCASSVDWQGASNEQFFGPGTRLTVL.